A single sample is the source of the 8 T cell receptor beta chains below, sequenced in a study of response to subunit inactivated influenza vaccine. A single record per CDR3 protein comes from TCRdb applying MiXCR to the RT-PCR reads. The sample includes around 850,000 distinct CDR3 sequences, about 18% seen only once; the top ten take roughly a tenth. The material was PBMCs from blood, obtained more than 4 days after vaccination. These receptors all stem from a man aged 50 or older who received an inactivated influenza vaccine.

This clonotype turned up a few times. CDR3 protein: CATTDSGETQYF. In DNA form, the CDR3 reads TGTGCCACCACCGACTCGGGGGAGACCCAGTACTTC. J is TRBJ2-5 and V is TRBV10-3; tentative D call: TRBD2 (5 bases). Trimming removed 10 bases from V and 5 bases from J, with 14 bases in between. CDR3 length: 12 amino acids. In germline, CDR1 is ENHRY, CDR2 SYGVKD.

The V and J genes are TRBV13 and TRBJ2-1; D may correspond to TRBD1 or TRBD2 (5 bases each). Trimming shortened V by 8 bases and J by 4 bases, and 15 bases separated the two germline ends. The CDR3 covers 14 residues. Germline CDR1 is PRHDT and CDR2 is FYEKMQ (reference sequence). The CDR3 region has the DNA TGTGCCAGCGGCGCAAGAGGGGCGTACAATGAGCAGTTCTTC. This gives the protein CASGARGAYNEQFF. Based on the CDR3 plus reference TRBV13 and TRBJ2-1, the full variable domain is AAGVIQSPRHLIKEKRETATLKCYPIPRHDTVYWYQQGPGQDPQFLISFYEKMQSDKGSIPDRFSAQQFSDYHSELNMSSLELGDSALYFCASGARGAYNEQFFGPGTRLTVL.

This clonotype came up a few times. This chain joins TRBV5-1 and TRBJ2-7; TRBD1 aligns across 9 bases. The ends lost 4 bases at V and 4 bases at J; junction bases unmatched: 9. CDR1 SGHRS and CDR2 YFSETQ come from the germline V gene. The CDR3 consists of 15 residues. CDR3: CASSRTRGQGYEQYF. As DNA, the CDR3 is TGCGCCAGCAGCCGCACTAGGGGACAGGGTTACGAGCAGTACTTC.

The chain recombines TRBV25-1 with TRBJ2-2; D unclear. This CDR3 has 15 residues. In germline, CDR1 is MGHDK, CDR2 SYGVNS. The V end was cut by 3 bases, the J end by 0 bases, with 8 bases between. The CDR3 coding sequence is TGTGCCAGCAGTGAGCCTTTTTCGAACACCGGGGAGCTGTTTTTT. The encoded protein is CASSEPFSNTGELFF.

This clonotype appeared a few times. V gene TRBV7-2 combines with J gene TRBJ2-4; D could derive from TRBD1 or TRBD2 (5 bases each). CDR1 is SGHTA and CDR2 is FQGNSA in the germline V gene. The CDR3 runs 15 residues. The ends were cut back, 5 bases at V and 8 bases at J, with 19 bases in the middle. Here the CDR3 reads CASSPMGPRRDIQYF. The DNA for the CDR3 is TGTGCCAGCAGCCCGATGGGACCCAGAAGGGACATTCAGTACTTC.

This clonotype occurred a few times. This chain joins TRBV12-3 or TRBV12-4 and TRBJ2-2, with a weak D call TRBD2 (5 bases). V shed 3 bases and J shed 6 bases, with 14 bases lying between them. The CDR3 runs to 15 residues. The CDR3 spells CASSLRVEEPGELFF. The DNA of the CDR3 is TGTGCCAGCAGTTTGAGGGTCGAAGAACCCGGGGAGCTGTTTTTT.

The CDR3, as DNA: TGTGCCAGCAGCGCGGCCCCACGTTACAATGAGCAGTTCTTC. Amino acid sequence: CASSAAPRYNEQFF. V gene TRBV5-6 combines with J gene TRBJ2-1; the D is unclear. Germline V gene data show CDR1 as SGHDT and CDR2 as YYEEEE. V was clipped by 4 bases and J by 4 bases, with 12 bases between them. The CDR3 totals 14 residues.

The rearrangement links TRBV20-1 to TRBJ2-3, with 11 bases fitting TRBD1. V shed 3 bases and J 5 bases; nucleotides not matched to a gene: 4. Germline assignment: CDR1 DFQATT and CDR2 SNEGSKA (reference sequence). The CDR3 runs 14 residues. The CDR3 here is CSARGQGVIDTQYF. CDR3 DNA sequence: TGCAGTGCTAGGGGACAGGGGGTGATAGATACGCAGTATTTT.